This T cell receptor beta chain was found in a study of cytomegalovirus exposure and HLA in healthy donors. The CDR3 has 14 amino acids. In germline, CDR1 is SGHNT, CDR2 YENEEA. V was pared by 1 base and J by 3 bases, with 0 bases of the junction left unmatched. Note on this clone: Antigen: not known.

General study findings and limits: A few chains linked to CMV were shown in vitro to be specific for CMV antigens. The study put 150 to 200 TCR beta chains on its list as cytomegalovirus-associated.

A multiplex PCR was run with 60 Vbeta primers and 13 Jbeta primers. TCRdb's table, derived via immunoSEQ multiplex PCR, lists solely in-frame clones and lacks some. This sample lists approximately 110,000 clones; its ten largest clones have 6.8%. Input material: PBMCs. This chain joins TRBV11-3 and TRBJ2-5, with TRBD1 identical over 9 bases. This clonotype was obtained from a man in his forties or fifties in good health and CMV-seropositive. CDR3 DNA sequence: TGTGCCAGCAGCTTAGGACAGGGGGAAGAGACCCAGTACTTC. It translates to CASSLGQGEETQYF.